The 23 T cell receptor beta chains presented below share a single source sample, sequenced in a study of regulatory T cells in long-lasting Graves disease. Through Arm-PCR of CDR3 regions and iRepertoire HTBI primers, TCR beta libraries were built. TCRdb analysed the multiplex PCR reads with MiXCR anew, one entry per CDR3 protein. In the table there are 400,000 to 500,000 distinct CDR3 sequences, 15% to 20% of which are singletons. The time point is: newly diagnosed GD, antithyroid drugs for less than 3 months. RNA isolated from PBMCs was used to make the TCR library. These data were also filed under a second study, of T cells in Graves' hyperthyroidism and ophthalmopathy.

Sequenced material: peripheral blood mononuclear cells (PBMCs), taken at new diagnosis, from a patient treated with antithyroid drugs. These receptor sequences come from a woman under 40 with Graves disease.

This clonotype was recorded many times. V gene TRBV28 combines with J gene TRBJ1-2; tentative D call: TRBD1 (6 bases). V lost 6 bases, J lost 0 bases, and 23 bases lay in between. The CDR3 totals 18 residues. Germline CDR1 and CDR2: MDHEN and SYDVKM. CDR3 loop: CASRGQGYRQEANYGYTF. CDR3 DNA sequence: TGTGCCAGCAGGGGCCAGGGTTATAGACAGGAAGCTAACTATGGCTACACCTTC.

There are a few counts of this clonotype. The CDR3 region is CASSGGRAPDTQYF. In DNA, the CDR3 is TGTGCCAGCAGCGGCGGGAGGGCCCCAGATACGCAGTATTTT. The gene calls are TRBV9 and TRBJ2-3, with 9 positions matching TRBD2. The CDR3 spans 14 residues. The V and J ends lost 3 bases and 4 bases, in that order; junction bases with no gene match: 3. Germline CDR1 and CDR2: SGDLS and YYNGEE.

The chain carries TRBV29-1 and TRBJ2-5; TRBD2 aligns across 15 bases. Trimming took 6 bases from V and 1 from J; bases not matched to a gene: 9. CDR3 size: 17 residues. The V gene's germline CDR1 is SQVTM and CDR2 ANQGSEA. CDR3 coding DNA: TGCAGCGTGGCGGGGGGACTAGCGGGAGGTCCCCAAGAGACCCAGTACTTC. Translating gives CSVAGGLAGGPQETQYF.

This clonotype was seen many times. The chain has TRBV27 and TRBJ2-1, with TRBD2 matching over 8 bases. The V and J ends lost 5 bases and 6 bases, in that order; junction bases with no gene match: 3. This CDR3 spans 13 amino acids. From germline, CDR1 is MNHEY and CDR2 SMNVEV (reference sequence). The CDR3 DNA reads TGTGCCAGCAGTATGGGACTAGTCAATGAGCAGTTCTTC. Its translation is CASSMGLVNEQFF.

This clonotype was observed once. This sequence may be a read error, since a much larger clone differs from it by one base. J is TRBJ2-1 and V is TRBV7-9, with 11 nucleotides matching TRBD2. Germline CDR1 reads SEHNR; CDR2 reads FQNEAQ (reference sequence). CDR3 length equals 14 residues. The CDR3 coding sequence is TGTGCCAGCAGCTTTCTAGCGGGAGGCAATGAGCAGCTCTTC. Translation: CASSFLAGGNEQLF. The full variable domain, completed using reference TRBV7-9 and TRBJ2-1, is DTGVSQNPRHKITKRGQNVTFRCDPISEHNRLYWYRQTLGQGPEFLTYFQNEAQLEKSRLLSDRFSAERPKGSFSTLEIQRTEQGDSAMYLCASSFLAGGNEQLFGPGTRLTVL.

At least ten counts were recorded for this clonotype. This chain connects TRBV20-1 to TRBJ2-1; TRBD2 matches at 13 bases. CDR1 and CDR2 from the germline V gene are DFQATT and SNEGSKA (reference sequence). Trimming took 6 bases from V and 0 from J; bases not matched to a gene: 8. The CDR3 consists of 17 residues. The CDR3 here is CSAPGLAGTSSYNEQFF. In DNA form, the CDR3 reads TGCAGTGCCCCGGGACTAGCGGGAACTAGCTCCTACAATGAGCAGTTCTTC.

This clonotype was recorded at least ten times. This chain joins TRBV27 and TRBJ1-3; D gene uncertain. V was shortened by 6 bases and J by 0 bases, with 6 bases between the two germline ends. The germline CDR1 and CDR2 sequences are MNHEY and SMNVEV (reference sequence). CDR3 size: 13 residues. The CDR3 DNA reads as TGTGCCAGCAGCCGGTACTCTGGAAACACCATATATTTT. Amino acids: CASSRYSGNTIYF.

The chain has TRBV19 and TRBJ1-2; D not resolved. The CDR3 totals 11 residues. The germline gives CDR1 LNHDA, CDR2 SQIVND (reference sequence). Trimming pared 1 base from V and 8 bases from J, leaving 5 bases between. The CDR3 is CASSIGGGYTF. The CDR3 DNA is TGTGCCAGTAGTATAGGAGGAGGCTACACCTTC.

The V gene is TRBV9, the J gene TRBJ1-2; unclear D gene. The CDR3 runs 14 residues. Trimming removed 0 bases at V and 7 bases at J, with 13 bases between. From germline, CDR1 is SGDLS and CDR2 YYNGEE. The DNA of the CDR3 is TGTGCCAGCAGCGTAGCTGGAGGTGACTTTGGCTACACCTTC. Translation gives CASSVAGGDFGYTF.

There are many counts of this clonotype. The chain joins TRBV28 to TRBJ2-2, with a tentative D call TRBD1 (6 bases). This CDR3 is 12 amino acids long. From germline, CDR1 is MDHEN and CDR2 SYDVKM. Trimming took off 9 bases at V and 10 bases at J, with 15 bases between the two ends. CDR3 in DNA: TGTGCCAGTTCACAGGGCCCCGAGGAGCTGTTTTTT. Encoded protein: CASSQGPEELFF.

The sample holds many counts of this clonotype. As DNA, the CDR3 is TGTGCCAGCAACGATCAGCCCCAGCATTTT. Protein sequence: CASNDQPQHF. The chain carries TRBV28 and TRBJ1-5; D gene ambiguous. The CDR3 sequence is 10 residues long. Trimming pared 7 bases from V and 5 bases from J, leaving 3 bases between. Germline-derived CDR1 and CDR2 are MDHEN and SYDVKM.

This clonotype has a count of ten or more. The CDR3 reads CASSLISFGTGELFF. In DNA form, the CDR3 reads TGTGCCAGCAGCTTAATTAGTTTTGGCACCGGGGAGCTGTTTTTT. The chain is built from TRBV7-3 and TRBJ2-2; no definite D call. Trimming took 1 base from V and 4 from J, leaving 10 bases between them. The V gene's germline CDR1 is SGHTA and CDR2 FQGTGA. The CDR3 has 15 amino acids. Supplemented by reference TRBV7-3 and TRBJ2-2, the full variable domain reads GAGVSQTPSNKVTEKGKYVELRCDPISGHTALYWYRQSLGQGPEFLIYFQGTGAADDSGLPNDRFFAVRPEGSVSTLKIQRTERGDSAVYLCASSLISFGTGELFFGEGSRLTVL.

About this clonotype: This could be a read error, since a much larger clone is one nucleotide away. The chain couples TRBV20-1 to TRBJ2-3, with TRBD2 identical over 13 bases. V shed 1 base and J 3 bases; nucleotides not matched to a gene: 4. The germline V gene encodes CDR1 DFQATT and CDR2 SNEGSKA (reference sequence). This CDR3 comprises 16 residues. CDR3 amino acids: CSARGTTSGRTDTQYF. CDR3 DNA: TGCAGTGCTAGAGGGACGACTAGCGGGAGGACAGATACGCAGTATTTT.

This clonotype was seen repeatedly, ten times or more. The rearrangement links TRBV28 to TRBJ2-5; 9 bases match TRBD2. CDR1 is MDHEN, CDR2 SYDVKM, per germline. This CDR3 is built from 15 residues. Trimming at V came to 5 bases and at J to 4 bases, leaving 8 bases not matched to a gene. The CDR3 sequence: CASSPAGGGSETQYF. DNA of the CDR3: TGTGCCAGCAGTCCGGCGGGAGGGGGTTCAGAGACCCAGTACTTC.

This clonotype showed up many times. This chain links TRBV6-5 with TRBJ2-7; D is perhaps TRBD1 (6 bases). The CDR3 extends over 16 amino acids. Trimming took off 0 bases at V and 0 bases at J, with 12 bases between the two ends. Per the germline V gene, CDR1 is MNHEY and CDR2 is SVGAGI. The CDR3 nucleotides are TGTGCCAGCAGTTACTCGTACAGGGACGGCTCCTACGAGCAGTACTTC. This encodes CASSYSYRDGSYEQYF.

This clonotype was seen many times. The rearrangement uses TRBV20-1 and TRBJ2-4; no definite D call. Germline lookup yields CDR1 DFQATT and CDR2 SNEGSKA (reference sequence). The length of the CDR3 is 11 residues. The CDR3 DNA follows: TGCAATAGGGTAGCCAAAAACATTCAGTACTTC. Amino acids: CNRVAKNIQYF.

The rearrangement uses TRBV4-2 and TRBJ2-7; 7 bases match TRBD1. V was clipped by 0 bases and J by 5 bases; unmatched bases: 7. The V gene's germline CDR1 is LGHNA and CDR2 YNFKEQ. CDR3 length: 15 amino acids. The CDR3 is CASSQENRGMDEQYF. As DNA, the CDR3 is TGTGCCAGCAGCCAAGAGAACAGGGGAATGGACGAGCAGTACTTC.

In this sample, this clonotype turned up a few times. V usage is TRBV7-9 and J usage is TRBJ2-4, with a tentative D call TRBD1 (6 bases). CDR1 and CDR2 (germline): SEHNR, FQNEAQ (reference sequence). The CDR3 has 15 amino acids. The germline V and J ends were trimmed by 2 bases and 4 bases, with 12 bases remaining between them. CDR3 region: CASSLNQGPKNIQYF. For the CDR3, the DNA is TGTGCCAGCAGCTTAAATCAGGGGCCAAAAAACATTCAGTACTTC.

The chain joins TRBV5-1 to TRBJ2-3; D may be TRBD2 (5 bases). Per the germline V gene, CDR1 is SGHRS and CDR2 is YFSETQ. This CDR3 is built from 13 residues. Trimming took off 6 bases at V and 4 bases at J, with 12 bases between the two ends. The CDR3 loop is CASTVRGPDTQYF. CDR3 DNA: TGCGCCAGCACCGTACGGGGTCCAGATACGCAGTATTTT.

The V gene is TRBV5-6, the J gene TRBJ2-1; 9 bases align to TRBD2. This CDR3 contains 16 residues. After removal of 3 bases from V and 7 bases from J, the junction contained 11 bases not matched to a gene. Germline CDR1 is SGHDT and CDR2 is YYEEEE. The CDR3 sequence is CASSSPGTSRGNEQFF. The CDR3 coding sequence is TGTGCCAGCAGCTCCCCGGGGACTAGCAGGGGTAATGAGCAGTTCTTC.

CDR3 residues: CASSYQGSSGYTF. Here the CDR3 DNA reads TGTGCCAGCAGTTACCAGGGATCGTCGGGCTACACCTTC. This chain joins TRBV28 and TRBJ1-2; D might be TRBD1 (5 bases). Germline V lookup: CDR1 MDHEN, CDR2 SYDVKM. Trimming pared 4 bases from V and 8 bases from J, leaving 14 bases between. The CDR3 spans 13 residues.

This clonotype was seen only once. The J gene is TRBJ1-2, the V gene TRBV20-1; D is ambiguous. V dropped 0 bases and J dropped 8 bases, with 13 bases sitting between them. The germline CDR1 and CDR2 sequences are DFQATT and SNEGSKA (reference sequence). This CDR3 has 13 amino acids. The CDR3 here is CSARDGIIRGYTF. CDR3 DNA sequence: TGCAGTGCTAGAGACGGGATTATACGGGGCTACACCTTC.

This clonotype was counted ten times or more. The chain recombines TRBV27 with TRBJ2-7; 10 nucleotides agree with TRBD2. The germline V gene has CDR1 MNHEY and CDR2 SMNVEV (reference sequence). V was clipped by 0 bases and J by 3 bases; unmatched bases: 2. The CDR3 runs to 15 residues. In DNA, the CDR3 is TGTGCCAGCAGTTTATCTCTAGCGGGAGACTACGAGCAGTACTTC. Amino acids: CASSLSLAGDYEQYF.